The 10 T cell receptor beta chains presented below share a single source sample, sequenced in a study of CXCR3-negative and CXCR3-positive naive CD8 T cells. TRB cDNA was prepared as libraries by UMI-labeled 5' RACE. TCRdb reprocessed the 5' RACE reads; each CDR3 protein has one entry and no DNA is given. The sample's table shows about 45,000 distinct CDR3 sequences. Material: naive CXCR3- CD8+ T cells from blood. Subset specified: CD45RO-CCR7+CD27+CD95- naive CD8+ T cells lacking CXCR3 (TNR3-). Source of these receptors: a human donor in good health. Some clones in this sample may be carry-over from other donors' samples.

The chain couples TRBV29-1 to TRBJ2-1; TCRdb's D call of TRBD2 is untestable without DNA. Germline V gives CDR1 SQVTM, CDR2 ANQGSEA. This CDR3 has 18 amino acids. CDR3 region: CGVEEGSGLGGTFNEQFF.

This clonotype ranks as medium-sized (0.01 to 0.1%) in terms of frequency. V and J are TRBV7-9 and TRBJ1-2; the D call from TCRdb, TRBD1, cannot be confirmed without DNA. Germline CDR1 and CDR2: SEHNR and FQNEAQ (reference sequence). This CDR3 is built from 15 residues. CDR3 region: CASSLSGTIRDGYTF.

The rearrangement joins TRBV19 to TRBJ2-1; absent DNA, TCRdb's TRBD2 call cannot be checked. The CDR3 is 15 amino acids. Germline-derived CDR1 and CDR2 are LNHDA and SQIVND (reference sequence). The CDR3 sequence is CASSTLAGGYNEQFF.

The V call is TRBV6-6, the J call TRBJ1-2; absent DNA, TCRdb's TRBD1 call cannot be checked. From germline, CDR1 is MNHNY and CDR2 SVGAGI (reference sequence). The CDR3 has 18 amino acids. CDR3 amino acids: CASSYGTGGGRANYGYTF.

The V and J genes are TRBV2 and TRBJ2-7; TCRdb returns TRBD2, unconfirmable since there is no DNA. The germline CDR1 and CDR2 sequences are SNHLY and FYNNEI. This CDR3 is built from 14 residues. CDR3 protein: CASTPPDSGYEQYF.

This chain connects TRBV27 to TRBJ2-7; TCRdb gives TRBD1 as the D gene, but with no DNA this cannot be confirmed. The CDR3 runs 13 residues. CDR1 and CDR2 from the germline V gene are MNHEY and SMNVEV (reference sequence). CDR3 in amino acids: CASSFGTGIEQYF.

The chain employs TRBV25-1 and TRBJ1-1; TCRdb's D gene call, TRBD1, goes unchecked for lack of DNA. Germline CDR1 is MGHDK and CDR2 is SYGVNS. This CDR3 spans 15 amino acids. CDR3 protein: CASRFPGTGNTEAFF.

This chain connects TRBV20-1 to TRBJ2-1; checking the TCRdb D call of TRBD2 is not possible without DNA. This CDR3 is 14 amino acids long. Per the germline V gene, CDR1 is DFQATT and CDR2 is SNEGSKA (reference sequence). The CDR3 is CSAATSGGYNEQFF.

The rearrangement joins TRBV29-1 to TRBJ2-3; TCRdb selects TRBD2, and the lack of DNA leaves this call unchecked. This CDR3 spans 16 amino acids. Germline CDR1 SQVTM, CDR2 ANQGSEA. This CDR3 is CSVDPYRLAGTDTQYF.

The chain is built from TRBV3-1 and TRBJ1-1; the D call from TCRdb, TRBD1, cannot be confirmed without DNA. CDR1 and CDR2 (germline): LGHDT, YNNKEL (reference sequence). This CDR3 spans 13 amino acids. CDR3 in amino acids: CASSPPGNTEAFF.